Below are 31 T cell receptor beta chains sequenced from a single sample in a study of T-cell memory formation after mild COVID-19. TCRdb independently ran MiXCR on the 5' RACE reads; one entry per CDR3 protein. The sample comprises 350,000 to 500,000 distinct CDR3 sequences, 20% to 30% of which are singletons, and around 13% rests with the top ten. Sequenced material: PBMCs or a T cell subset sorted from them (not recorded which). Receptor source: an adult woman who had mild COVID-19 (a few samples of this study predate the infection). Cell type and time point are not known.

This clonotype was detected only a few times. The chain is built from TRBV9 and TRBJ2-7; possibly TRBD2 for D (5 bases). This CDR3 contains 14 residues. V was clipped by 0 bases and J by 2 bases, with 9 bases between them. Germline-derived CDR1 and CDR2 are SGDLS and YYNGEE. This CDR3 reads CASSVEFGTYEQYF. The CDR3 nucleotides are TGTGCCAGCAGCGTAGAATTCGGGACCTACGAGCAGTACTTC.

V usage is TRBV7-2 and J usage is TRBJ1-1; 7 nucleotides line up with TRBD1. The V segment lost 1 base and the J segment 1 base; nucleotides outside the gene matches: 9. Looked up from germline, CDR1 is SGHTA and CDR2 is FQGNSA. The CDR3 runs to 17 residues. This CDR3 is CASSLVWETGQNTEAFF. DNA of the CDR3: TGTGCCAGCAGCTTAGTGTGGGAGACAGGGCAGAACACTGAAGCTTTCTTT. Looking up the rest from reference TRBV7-2 and TRBJ1-1 gives the full variable domain: GAGVSQSPSNKVTEKGKDVELRCDPISGHTALYWYRQSLGQGLEFLIYFQGNSAPDKSGLPSDRFSAERTGGSVSTLTIQRTQQEDSAVYLCASSLVWETGQNTEAFFGQGTRLTVV.

CDR3 DNA: TGCAGCGCCCTATTACCGGGACTAGCGGGGCAAGAGACCCAGTACTTC. Translation gives CSALLPGLAGQETQYF. V gene TRBV29-1 combines with J gene TRBJ2-5, with TRBD2 matching over 13 bases. The V gene's germline CDR1 is SQVTM and CDR2 ANQGSEA. This CDR3 is 16 amino acids long. V shed 7 bases and J 2 bases; nucleotides not matched to a gene: 10.

The chain links TRBV7-2 to TRBJ2-6; D gene unclear. Germline lookup yields CDR1 SGHTA and CDR2 FQGNSA. Trimming removed 5 bases at V and 0 bases at J, with 8 bases between. The CDR3 is 15 residues long. This chain's CDR3 is CASSRFSSGANVLTF. CDR3 DNA sequence: TGTGCCAGCAGCCGGTTCAGCTCTGGGGCCAACGTCCTGACTTTC.

V gene TRBV12-3 or TRBV12-4 combines with J gene TRBJ1-2; D perhaps matches TRBD1 (5 bases). Trimming removed 5 bases from V and 8 bases from J, with 18 bases in between. The CDR3 spans 14 residues. The CDR3 loop reads CASSQLTVSGGYTF. The DNA of the CDR3 is TGTGCCAGCAGTCAACTGACAGTATCGGGCGGCTACACCTTC.

The chain combines TRBV5-1 with TRBJ2-3; 11 nucleotides agree with TRBD2. Germline V CDR1 and CDR2: SGHRS, YFSETQ. With 4 bases clipped from V and 4 bases from J, the junction kept 11 bases outside the gene matches. The length of the CDR3 is 17 residues. CDR3 nucleotides: TGCGCCAGCAGCCAAGGGCCGGGACTAGCGGTGGCAGATACGCAGTATTTT. Translating gives CASSQGPGLAVADTQYF.

This clonotype was counted only a few times. V usage is TRBV20-1 and J usage is TRBJ2-3, with unresolved D. The CDR3 length is 16 residues. V lost 3 bases, J lost 2 bases, and 18 bases lay in between. Germline assignment: CDR1 DFQATT and CDR2 SNEGSKA (reference sequence). The CDR3 protein is CSARPLVPGDTDTQYF. The CDR3 DNA sequence: TGCAGTGCTAGGCCGCTAGTGCCGGGCGACACAGATACGCAGTATTTT.

This chain links TRBV20-1 with TRBJ1-1; D unclear. The CDR3 sequence is 12 residues long. Germline V gene sequence: CDR1 DFQATT, CDR2 SNEGSKA (reference sequence). V shed 3 bases and J shed 3 bases, with 8 bases lying between them. The CDR3 region has the DNA TGCAGTGCTAGGTCAGATTACACTGAAGCTTTCTTT. Translated: CSARSDYTEAFF.

This chain connects TRBV6-2 or TRBV6-3 to TRBJ2-2; D uncertain. This CDR3 is built from 10 residues. V lost 8 bases and J lost 7, with 5 bases in between. From germline, CDR1 is MNHEY and CDR2 SVGEGT. The CDR3 sequence: CASAGGELFF. The CDR3 coding sequence is TGTGCCAGCGCAGGCGGGGAGCTGTTTTTT.

The sample holds a few counts of this clonotype. The chain links TRBV29-1 to TRBJ2-1, with D possibly matching TRBD1 (5 bases). CDR1 is SQVTM, CDR2 ANQGSEA, per germline. The CDR3 consists of 15 residues. V was clipped by 8 bases and J by 1 base, with 18 bases between them. The CDR3 loop reads CSTREDIWSYNEQFF. In nucleotides, the CDR3 is TGCAGCACACGAGAGGACATTTGGTCCTACAATGAGCAGTTCTTC.

This chain joins TRBV7-8 and TRBJ1-5; D unresolved. Trimming took off 5 bases at V and 3 bases at J, with 14 bases between the two ends. Germline V gene lookup returns CDR1 SGHVS and CDR2 FQNEAQ. This CDR3 has 15 residues. The CDR3 nucleotides are TGTGCCAGCAGCCCGGTCCGGGCAGTCAATCAGCCCCAGCATTTT. This codes for CASSPVRAVNQPQHF.

This clonotype was recorded once. The rearrangement joins TRBV14 to TRBJ2-1; TRBD2 agrees at 9 bases. The germline CDR1 and CDR2 sequences are SGHDN and FVKESK. The length of the CDR3 is 14 residues. V lost 1 base and J lost 10; bases outside the gene matches: 5. CDR3 loop: CASSQGGGVPEQFF. DNA for the CDR3: TGTGCCAGCAGCCAAGGCGGGGGGGTGCCGGAGCAGTTCTTC. Full variable domain (missing parts from reference TRBV14 and TRBJ2-1): EAGVTQFPSHSVIEKGQTVTLRCDPISGHDNLYWYRRVMGKEIKFLLHFVKESKQDESGMPNNRFLAERTGGTYSTLKVQPAELEDSGVYFCASSQGGGVPEQFFGPGTRLTVL.

The chain employs TRBV15 and TRBJ1-5; D might be TRBD1 (6 bases). Germline lookup yields CDR1 LNHNV and CDR2 YYDKDF (reference sequence). Trimming removed 5 bases at V and 5 bases at J, with 13 bases between. The CDR3 extends over 14 amino acids. The CDR3 here is CATSRGRGDQPQHF. Here the CDR3 DNA reads TGTGCCACCAGCCGGGGGCGAGGAGATCAGCCCCAGCATTTT.

This sequence joins TRBV20-1 and TRBJ1-1; TRBD1 might be the D (6 bases). Looked up from germline, CDR1 is DFQATT and CDR2 is SNEGSKA (reference sequence). This CDR3 spans 14 amino acids. This CDR3 reads CSLSYGQRGMGAFF. DNA of the CDR3: TGCAGCCTCAGCTACGGACAGCGGGGAATGGGAGCTTTCTTT.

This clonotype occurred a few times. This sequence joins TRBV9 and TRBJ2-2; 8 bases match TRBD2. With 4 bases clipped from V and 2 bases from J, the junction kept 4 bases outside the gene matches. Germline V lookup: CDR1 SGDLS, CDR2 YYNGEE. The CDR3 length is 15 residues. The CDR3 sequence is CASSPRTSNTGELFF. The CDR3 bases are TGTGCCAGCAGCCCCCGGACTAGCAACACCGGGGAGCTGTTTTTT.

This chain uses TRBV20-1 with TRBJ1-2, with TRBD1 identical over 9 bases. The length of the CDR3 is 13 residues. Germline loops: CDR1 DFQATT, CDR2 SNEGSKA (reference sequence). Unmatched junction bases numbered 0, after V lost 3 bases and J lost 1 base. CDR3 loop: CSARGQGNYGYTF. The CDR3 bases are TGCAGTGCTAGGGGACAGGGTAACTATGGCTACACCTTC.

This clonotype turned up a few times. Germline is not matched at one junction end, which may reflect a read error. The chain links TRBV7-8 to TRBJ1-6, with 9 nucleotides matching TRBD1. From germline, CDR1 is SGHVS and CDR2 FQNEAQ. This CDR3 has 14 residues. CDR3 nucleotides: TGTGCCAGCAGCTCCCGGGACAGGGATTCCCCCCTCCACTTT. Protein sequence: CASSSRDRDSPLHF.

This chain joins TRBV12-3 or TRBV12-4 and TRBJ2-1, with TRBD1 as a possible D gene (5 bases). The CDR3 sequence is 16 residues long. Trimming cost V 6 bases and J 5 bases, with 20 bases left between them. CDR3 amino acids: CASSLLIAWGHNEQFF. DNA for the CDR3: TGTGCCAGCAGCCTCTTAATCGCATGGGGCCACAATGAGCAGTTCTTC.

The CDR3 reads CASSLFRGAQPQHF. In DNA, the CDR3 is TGTGCCAGCAGTTTATTCAGGGGGGCTCAGCCCCAGCATTTT. The V call is TRBV12-3 or TRBV12-4, the J call TRBJ1-5, with 7 bases aligning to TRBD1. The V and J ends lost 2 bases and 6 bases, in that order; junction bases with no gene match: 4. The CDR3 extends over 14 amino acids.

This clonotype appeared a few times. V and J are TRBV6-6 and TRBJ2-1; 9 bases align to TRBD2. V was clipped by 2 bases and J by 8 bases; unmatched bases: 10. The CDR3 sequence is 16 residues long. Germline V gene lookup returns CDR1 MNHNY and CDR2 SVGAGI (reference sequence). In DNA form, the CDR3 reads TGTGCCAGCAGTTACACTACTGGGACTAGCAGTGATGAGCAGTTCTTC. This translates into CASSYTTGTSSDEQFF.

Ten or more counts support this clonotype. J is TRBJ2-1 and V is TRBV6-2 or TRBV6-3; 7 nucleotides agree with TRBD1. The germline gives CDR1 MNHEY, CDR2 SVGEGT. The V and J ends lost 2 bases and 15 bases, in that order; junction bases with no gene match: 10. The CDR3 is 13 amino acids. The CDR3 coding sequence is TGTGCCAGCAGTTACAGGGGACAGCCCTGGCCGTTCTTC. It specifies CASSYRGQPWPFF.

The chain combines TRBV3-1 with TRBJ2-1; TRBD2 is a possible D gene (6 bases). The CDR3 consists of 15 residues. The germline V gene encodes CDR1 LGHDT and CDR2 YNNKEL (reference sequence). Trimming pared 2 bases from V and 6 bases from J, leaving 14 bases between. The DNA for the CDR3 is TGTGCCAGCAGCCAACAGCCTAGCGAAGGCAATGAGCAGTTCTTC. This encodes CASSQQPSEGNEQFF.

This clonotype has a count of ten or more. The genes are TRBV7-2 and TRBJ2-5; possible D gene TRBD2, 5 bases. Germline values: CDR1 SGHTA, CDR2 FQGNSA. CDR3 length: 14 amino acids. V shed 1 base and J shed 5 bases, with 11 bases lying between them. The CDR3 nucleotides are TGTGCCAGCAGCTTAGAGGCTAGGGAGGAGACCCAGTACTTC. Translating gives CASSLEAREETQYF.

The V and J genes are TRBV5-1 and TRBJ1-2; D unresolved. The V end lost 1 base, the J end lost 8 bases, and 12 bases lay between the germline ends. CDR1 and CDR2 from the germline V gene are SGHRS and YFSETQ. The CDR3 totals 13 residues. The CDR3 DNA reads as TGCGCCAGCAGCTTGTTCGCGGGAGAGGGCTACACCTTC. It encodes CASSLFAGEGYTF.

This clonotype was observed a few times. The CDR3 sequence is CASSLGGIGYGYTF. CDR3 bases: TGTGCCAGCAGCTTGGGGGGTATAGGCTATGGCTACACCTTC. The chain joins TRBV5-5 to TRBJ1-2; D not resolved. This CDR3 contains 14 residues. Germline values: CDR1 SGHKS, CDR2 YYEKEE (reference sequence). V gave up 0 bases and J gave up 4 bases, with 10 bases separating them.

The chain joins TRBV3-1 to TRBJ1-1, with D maybe TRBD1 (6 bases). The germline V gene encodes CDR1 LGHDT and CDR2 YNNKEL (reference sequence). V shed 2 bases and J shed 6 bases, with 19 bases lying between them. The CDR3 loop spans 16 amino acids. The CDR3 region has the DNA TGTGCCAGCAGCCAATCGCAGCCAGGGGTAGGCGCTGAAGCTTTCTTT. Translating it yields CASSQSQPGVGAEAFF.

This clonotype was observed a few times. The chain recombines TRBV6-4 with TRBJ2-3; 12 nucleotides align to TRBD2. The CDR3 sequence is 14 residues long. Germline trimming cut 4 bases from V and 4 bases from J; bases unmatched to any gene: 0. Looked up from germline, CDR1 is MRHNA and CDR2 is SNTAGT. As DNA, the CDR3 is TGTGCCAGCAGTGCTAGCGGGGGGGCAGATACGCAGTATTTT. Amino acid sequence: CASSASGGADTQYF.

The gene calls are TRBV24-1 and TRBJ2-3; D not resolved. V was cut by 3 bases and J by 1 base, with 22 bases left in between. CDR3 length equals 19 residues. Germline V gene lookup returns CDR1 KGHDR and CDR2 SFDVKD. The CDR3 here is CATSDPRGRSTKGTDTQYF. The CDR3 DNA reads TGTGCCACCAGTGATCCACGAGGACGGTCTACTAAGGGCACAGATACGCAGTATTTT.

This sequence joins TRBV7-2 and TRBJ2-1; TRBD2 agrees at 14 bases. CDR1 SGHTA and CDR2 FQGNSA come from the germline V gene. The CDR3 loop spans 16 amino acids. Trimming removed 7 bases from V and 5 bases from J; junction bases left unmatched: 7. The CDR3 coding sequence is TGTGCCAGCAAGAAAGAGGGACTAGCGGGAGACAATGAGCAGTTCTTC. Translated: CASKKEGLAGDNEQFF.

The table lists this clonotype with a few counts. The genes are TRBV7-8 and TRBJ2-3; 11 bases agree with TRBD2. Germline CDR1 reads SGHVS; CDR2 reads FQNEAQ. This CDR3 is built from 16 residues. Losses at the gene ends were 5 bases for V and 2 bases for J; bases not matched to a gene: 6. The CDR3 loop is CASSAGTSGYTDTQYF. The CDR3 nucleotides read TGTGCCAGCAGCGCCGGGACTAGCGGCTACACAGATACGCAGTATTTT. Supplemented by reference TRBV7-8 and TRBJ2-3, the full variable domain reads GAGVSQSPRYKVAKRGQDVALRCDPISGHVSLFWYQQALGQGPEFLTYFQNEAQLDKSGLPSDRFFAERPEGSVSTLKIQRTQQEDSAVYLCASSAGTSGYTDTQYFGPGTRLTVL.

This clonotype was picked up many times. V usage is TRBV7-9 and J usage is TRBJ2-1, with TRBD1 matching over 9 bases. From germline, CDR1 is SEHNR and CDR2 FQNEAQ (reference sequence). V trimming: 2 bases; J trimming: 7 bases; junction bases outside the gene matches: 6. CDR3 length: 15 amino acids. CDR3 DNA: TGTGCCAGCAGCTTACTGCGGACAGGGGTAAATGAGCAGTTCTTC. This encodes CASSLLRTGVNEQFF.